These 18 T cell receptor beta chains were sequenced from one sample in a study of T-cell memory formation after mild COVID-19. MiXCR was run by TCRdb on the 5' RACE reads, yielding one entry per CDR3 protein. The sample has a few hundred thousand distinct CDR3 sequences, approximately 20% seen once; the top ten hold around 21%. The specimen sequenced was PBMCs or a T cell subset sorted from them (not recorded which). The receptors come from a man aged 18-30 years who had mild COVID-19 (a few samples of this study predate the infection). Cell type and time point are not known.

There are many counts of this clonotype. The chain joins TRBV5-1 to TRBJ2-3; D gene unclear. CDR3 size: 13 residues. Germline CDR1 is SGHRS and CDR2 is YFSETQ. V dropped 2 bases and J dropped 2 bases, with 6 bases sitting between them. CDR3 DNA: TGCGCCAGCAGCTTTACTGCCACAGATACGCAGTATTTT. Amino acids: CASSFTATDTQYF.

The J gene is TRBJ1-1, the V gene TRBV18; D may be TRBD1 (6 bases). V gave up 1 base and J gave up 5 bases, with 23 bases separating them. In germline, CDR1 is KGHSH, CDR2 LQKENI. This CDR3 comprises 18 residues. The CDR3 here is CASSPQVRPQGIGTEAFF. In DNA form, the CDR3 reads TGTGCCAGCTCACCACAAGTCCGGCCTCAGGGGATCGGGACTGAAGCTTTCTTT.

This clonotype was found a few times. The V gene is TRBV4-3, the J gene TRBJ1-5; D gene unclear. This CDR3 has 15 residues. Trimming stripped 4 bases from V and 5 bases from J, with 15 bases between. CDR1 is LGHNA, CDR2 YSLEER, per germline. CDR3 coding DNA: TGCGCCAGCAGCCTTAGGGTAGCCCTCGATCAGCCCCAGCATTTT. Translating it yields CASSLRVALDQPQHF.

The chain uses TRBV4-1 and TRBJ2-7; D is possibly TRBD1 or TRBD2 (6 bases each). Trimming pared 0 bases from V and 4 bases from J, leaving 16 bases between. CDR1 is MGHRA and CDR2 is YSYEKL in the germline V gene. The CDR3 length is 16 residues. As DNA, the CDR3 is TGCGCCAGCAGCCAAGATACGGGGGCGAACCCTTACGAGCAGTACTTC. Its protein product is CASSQDTGANPYEQYF.

This clonotype was seen more than once but under ten times. At one end, the junction sequence differs from germline, possibly due to a read error. The V gene is TRBV5-1, the J gene TRBJ1-2; maybe TRBD1 (5 bases). The CDR3 is 14 residues long. Germline-derived CDR1 and CDR2 are SGHRS and YFSETQ. CDR3 loop: CASSPGPANYGYTF. The CDR3 DNA sequence: TGTGCCAGCTCACCAGGGCCGGCTAACTATGGCTACACCTTC.

V gene TRBV28 combines with J gene TRBJ2-5; 9 bases are a match to TRBD1. V shed 3 bases and J 5 bases; nucleotides not matched to a gene: 4. CDR1 and CDR2 (germline): MDHEN, SYDVKM. This CDR3 has 14 residues. CDR3 DNA: TGTGCCAGCAGTTTCACAGGGGGCGCGGAGACCCAGTACTTC. This gives the protein CASSFTGGAETQYF.

This clonotype turned up a few times. This chain connects TRBV20-1 to TRBJ2-1; D gene uncertain. This CDR3 region has 15 residues. Trimming pared 4 bases from V and 0 bases from J, leaving 13 bases between. CDR1 is DFQATT, CDR2 SNEGSKA, per germline (reference sequence). The CDR3 coding sequence is TGCAGTGCTACCGAGAACAGACGCTCCTACAATGAGCAGTTCTTC. Its protein is CSATENRRSYNEQFF.

There are a few counts of this clonotype. The chain has TRBV6-5 and TRBJ2-2; 12 bases align to TRBD1. The length of the CDR3 is 14 residues. V lost 7 bases and J lost 4; bases outside the gene matches: 1. CDR1 is MNHEY and CDR2 is SVGAGI in the germline V gene. DNA of the CDR3: TGTGCCAGCAAGGGACAGGGGGCCACCGGGGAGCTGTTTTTT. Translating it yields CASKGQGATGELFF.

This chain uses TRBV7-3 with TRBJ2-2, with unresolved D. CDR3 length: 13 amino acids. With 5 bases removed from V and 4 bases from J, the gap between germline ends came to 8 bases. Germline values: CDR1 SGHTA, CDR2 FQGTGA. CDR3 bases: TGTGCCAGCAGCCGCGGTGGCACCGGGGAGCTGTTTTTT. Residues: CASSRGGTGELFF.

V is TRBV27 and J is TRBJ2-3, with D perhaps TRBD1 (5 bases). V lost 5 bases and J lost 3, with 15 bases in between. The length of the CDR3 is 15 residues. CDR1 and CDR2 from the germline V gene are MNHEY and SMNVEV (reference sequence). The CDR3 loop reads CASSLVRAGTDTQYF. Here the CDR3 DNA reads TGTGCCAGCAGTCTCGTTCGGGCAGGGACAGATACGCAGTATTTT.

This clonotype has only a few counts. This sequence joins TRBV14 and TRBJ1-2; D is undetermined. Between the trimmed V and J ends, which lost 6 bases and 4 bases, there was a span of 15 bases. The CDR3 spans 14 residues. Germline V lookup: CDR1 SGHDN, CDR2 FVKESK. CDR3 sequence: CASSSQDAGYGYTF. Written as DNA, the CDR3 is TGTGCCAGCAGTTCCCAAGATGCGGGCTATGGCTACACCTTC.

This chain links TRBV27 with TRBJ2-5; TRBD1 matches at 7 bases. Per germline, CDR1 MNHEY and CDR2 SMNVEV (reference sequence). The CDR3 spans 16 residues. The V and J ends lost 6 bases and 6 bases, in that order; junction bases with no gene match: 16. The CDR3 region is CASSPHNFRDRKTQYF. The CDR3 DNA reads as TGTGCCAGCAGCCCACACAACTTTCGGGACAGAAAGACCCAGTACTTC.

This clonotype has only a few counts. The chain employs TRBV20-1 and TRBJ2-4; 7 nucleotides align to TRBD1. CDR3 size: 14 residues. In germline, CDR1 is DFQATT, CDR2 SNEGSKA (reference sequence). Trimming cost V 8 bases and J 0 bases; bases outside gene matches: 7. The CDR3 is CSTSRGLAKNIQYF. CDR3 in DNA: TGCAGTACATCAAGGGGGCTAGCCAAAAACATTCAGTACTTC.

This clonotype turned up a few times. V usage is TRBV6-5 and J usage is TRBJ1-6; D ambiguous. The germline V gene encodes CDR1 MNHEY and CDR2 SVGAGI. V lost 7 bases to trimming and J lost 7 bases, with 14 bases between them. The CDR3 is 14 residues long. The CDR3: CASTSPPWNSPLHF. DNA for the CDR3: TGTGCCAGCACCAGTCCCCCGTGGAATTCACCCCTCCACTTT.

This clonotype was found a few times. The rearrangement joins TRBV5-1 to TRBJ2-1, with 7 nucleotides matching TRBD1. There are 13 residues in the CDR3. After removal of 4 bases from V and 10 bases from J, the junction contained 8 bases not matched to a gene. The germline gives CDR1 SGHRS, CDR2 YFSETQ. CDR3 sequence: CASSPRGKWEQFF. The CDR3 region has the DNA TGCGCCAGCAGCCCCAGGGGGAAGTGGGAGCAGTTCTTC.

The chain couples TRBV12-3 or TRBV12-4 to TRBJ2-6, with TRBD1 identical over 7 bases. The trim removed 6 bases at V and 3 bases at J, leaving 5 bases unmatched. The CDR3 sequence is 15 residues long. The CDR3 DNA reads as TGTGCCAGCAGCTACAGGGGAGATGGGGCCAACGTCCTGACTTTC. Its translation is CASSYRGDGANVLTF.

The chain couples TRBV11-2 to TRBJ2-3, with D hard to call. Germline CDR1 SGHAT, CDR2 FQNNGV. V gave up 6 bases and J gave up 2 bases, with 12 bases separating them. This CDR3 is 14 amino acids long. CDR3 protein: CASREQIHTDTQYF. Written as DNA, the CDR3 is TGTGCCAGCAGGGAACAGATCCACACAGATACGCAGTATTTT.

This chain uses TRBV5-6 with TRBJ2-7; the D is unclear. Trimming cost V 3 bases and J 6 bases, with 7 bases left between them. The CDR3 has 11 amino acids. Looked up from germline, CDR1 is SGHDT and CDR2 is YYEEEE. The CDR3 DNA follows: TGTGCCAGCAGCTCCGGTAGCGAGCAGTACGTC. Its translation is CASSSGSEQYV.